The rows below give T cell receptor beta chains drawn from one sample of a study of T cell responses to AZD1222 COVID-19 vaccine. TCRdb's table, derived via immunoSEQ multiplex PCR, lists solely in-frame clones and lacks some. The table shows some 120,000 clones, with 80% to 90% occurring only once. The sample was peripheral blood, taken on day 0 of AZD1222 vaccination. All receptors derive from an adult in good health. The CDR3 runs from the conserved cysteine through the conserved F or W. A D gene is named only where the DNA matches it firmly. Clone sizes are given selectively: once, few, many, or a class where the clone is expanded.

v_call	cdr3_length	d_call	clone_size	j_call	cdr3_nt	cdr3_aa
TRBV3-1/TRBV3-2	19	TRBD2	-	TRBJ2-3	TGTGCCAGCGGACGAGGGCCCCTGACTAGCGGGAGAGAGGCAGATACGCAGTATTTT	CASGRGPLTSGREADTQYF
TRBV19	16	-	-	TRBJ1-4	TGTGCCAGTAAAAGAAGCGGTGGCTTTACGGGCGAAAAACTGTTTTTT	CASKRSGGFTGEKLFF
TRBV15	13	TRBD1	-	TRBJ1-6	TGTGCCACCAGCACGGACAGGGATTCACCCCTCCACTTT	CATSTDRDSPLHF
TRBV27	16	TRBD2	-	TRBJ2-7	TGTGCCAGCAGTTCCAGGACTAGCGGGAGGGCCCGCGAGCAGTACTTC	CASSSRTSGRAREQYF
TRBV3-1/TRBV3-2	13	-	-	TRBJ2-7	TGTGCCAGCAGGGCAGGGGGGCGATACGAGCAGTACTTC	CASRAGGRYEQYF
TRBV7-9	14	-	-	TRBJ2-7	TGTGCCAGCAGCTCCTCGACCGGAGCATACGAGCAGTACTTC	CASSSSTGAYEQYF
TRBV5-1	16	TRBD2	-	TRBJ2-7	TGCGCCAGCAGCGTGGGACTAGCGGGAGGGCCGGGGGAGCAGTACTTC	CASSVGLAGGPGEQYF
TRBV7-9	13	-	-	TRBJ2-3	TGTGCCAGCAGCTCGAGCGGCACAGATACGCAGTATTTT	CASSSSGTDTQYF
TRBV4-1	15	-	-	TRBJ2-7	TGCGCCAGCAGCCAAGCTACCCAGCCCCCTTACGAGCAGTACTTC	CASSQATQPPYEQYF
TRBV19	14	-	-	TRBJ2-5	TGTGCCACTAGTGGGGCGCGGATTGGGGAGACCCAGTACTTC	CATSGARIGETQYF
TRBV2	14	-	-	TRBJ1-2	TGTGCCAGCAGGACCCAAACTACACTGAATGGCTACACCTTC	CASRTQTTLNGYTF
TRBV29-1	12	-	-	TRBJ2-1	TGCAGCGTTGAAGGAGGGCCAGAAGAGCAGTTCTTC	CSVEGGPEEQFF
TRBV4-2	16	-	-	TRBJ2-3	TGTGCCAGCAGCCAAGGGTTGGGCCACGTAGAAGATACGCAGTATTTT	CASSQGLGHVEDTQYF
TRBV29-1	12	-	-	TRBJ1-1	TGCAGCGTGGTTACAGCGAACACTGAAGCTTTCTTT	CSVVTANTEAFF
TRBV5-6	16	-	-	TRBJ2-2	TGTGCCAGCAGCTTGAACAGGGAGTGGTTCACCGGGGAGCTGTTTTTT	CASSLNREWFTGELFF
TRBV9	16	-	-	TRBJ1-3	TGTGCCAGCAGCGTAGATCCCGTTCTCTCTGGAAACACCATATATTTT	CASSVDPVLSGNTIYF
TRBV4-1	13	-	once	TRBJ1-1	TGCGCCAGCAGCCAGCCCGGGGACATGGGAGCTTTCTTT	CASSQPGDMGAFF
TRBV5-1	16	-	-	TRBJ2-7	TGCGCCAGCAGGCTGGGGGGGGCCGTAAGCTCCTACGAGCAGTACTTC	CASRLGGAVSSYEQYF
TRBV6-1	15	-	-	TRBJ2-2	TGTGCCAGCAGTGAAGGAAGGGTGTCTGCCGGGGAGCTGTTTTTT	CASSEGRVSAGELFF
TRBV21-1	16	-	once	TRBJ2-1	TGTGCCAGCAGCAAAGGGAGACCAAGGCCCTACAATGAGCAGTTCTTC	CASSKGRPRPYNEQFF
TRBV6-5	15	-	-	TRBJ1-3	TGTGCCAGCCGGGTTTCGGGGAAGGCTGGAAACACCATATATTTT	CASRVSGKAGNTIYF
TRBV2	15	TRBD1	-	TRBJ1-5	TGTGCCAGTAGTTACAGGGGGCTGAGCAATCAGCCCCAGCATTTT	CASSYRGLSNQPQHF
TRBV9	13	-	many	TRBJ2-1	TGTGCCAGCAGCGTATCTGAGGTCAATGAGCAGTTCTTC	CASSVSEVNEQFF
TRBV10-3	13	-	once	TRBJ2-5	TGTGCCATCAGTGGGACGGACCAAGAGACCCAGTACTTC	CAISGTDQETQYF
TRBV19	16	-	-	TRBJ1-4	TGTGCCAGTAGCATTAAGGGGGTTCGAACTAATGAAAAACTGTTTTTT	CASSIKGVRTNEKLFF
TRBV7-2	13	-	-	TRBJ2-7	TGTGCCAGCAGCTCCCTAGTGTCTAACGAGCAGTACTTC	CASSSLVSNEQYF
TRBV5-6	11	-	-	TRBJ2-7	TGTGCCAGCAGCTTAAATCACGAGCAGTACTTC	CASSLNHEQYF
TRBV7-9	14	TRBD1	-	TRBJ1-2	TGTGCCAGCAGTAGCACAGGGGGGGCTTTTGGCTACACCTTC	CASSSTGGAFGYTF
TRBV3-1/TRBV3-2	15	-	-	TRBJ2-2	TGTGCCAGCAGCCAAGAACTGGGATCCACCGGGGAGCTGTTTTTT	CASSQELGSTGELFF
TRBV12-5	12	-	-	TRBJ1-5	TGTGCTAGTGCCCCAGACAATCAGCCCCAGCATTTT	CASAPDNQPQHF
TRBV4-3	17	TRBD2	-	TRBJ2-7	TGCGCCAGCAGCCAAGAAGGAGCGGGAGGCCGGTTAGCCGAGCAGTACTTC	CASSQEGAGGRLAEQYF
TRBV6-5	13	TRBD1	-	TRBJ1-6	TGTGCCAGCAGGACAGGGGGCAATTCACCCCTCCACTTT	CASRTGGNSPLHF
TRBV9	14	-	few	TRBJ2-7	TGTGCCAGCAGCGCCTCGACAGTAGACTACGAGCAGTACTTC	CASSASTVDYEQYF
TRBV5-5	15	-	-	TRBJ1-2	TGTGCCAGCAGCTTGGCCGTCAGGGGTATCTATGGCTACACCTTC	CASSLAVRGIYGYTF
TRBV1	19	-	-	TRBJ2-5	TGCACCAGCAGCCAAGAAGACTTCGGCTCTTTCTTCTCGGGTGGGACCCAGTACTTC	CTSSQEDFGSFFSGGTQYF
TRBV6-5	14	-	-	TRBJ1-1	TGTGCCAGCAGCCGCGCAGGGTTGAACACTGAAGCTTTCTTT	CASSRAGLNTEAFF
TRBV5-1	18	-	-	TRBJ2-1	TGCGCCAGCAGCTTGATGACGACGGGCACGAGCTCCTACAATGAGCAGTTCTTC	CASSLMTTGTSSYNEQFF
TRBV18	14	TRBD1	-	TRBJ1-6	TGTGCCAGCTCACGGGACAGGGATCATTCACCCCTCCACTTT	CASSRDRDHSPLHF
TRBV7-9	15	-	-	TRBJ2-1	TGTGCCAGCAGCCCGCAGGGGTTGGCCTACAATGAGCAGTTCTTC	CASSPQGLAYNEQFF
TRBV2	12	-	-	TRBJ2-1	TGTGCCAGGGGGACCGCGAGCAATGAGCAGTTCTTC	CARGTASNEQFF
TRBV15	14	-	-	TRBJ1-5	TGTGCCACCAGCAGAGATCTAGGGGCAGGGCCCCAGCATTTT	CATSRDLGAGPQHF
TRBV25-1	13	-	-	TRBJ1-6	TGTGCCAGCAGGTCCATCAATAATTCACCCCTCCACTTT	CASRSINNSPLHF
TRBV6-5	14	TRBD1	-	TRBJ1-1	TGTGCCAGCAGTCCAACAGGGGGTTTCTCTGAAGCTTTCTTT	CASSPTGGFSEAFF
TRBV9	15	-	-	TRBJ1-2	TGTGCCAGCAGCGTAGAGGGCAGAGCTAACTATGGCTACACCTTC	CASSVEGRANYGYTF
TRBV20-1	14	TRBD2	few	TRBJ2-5	TGCAGTGCTAGTGCTAGCGGGGGGGCGGAGACCCAGTACTTC	CSASASGGAETQYF
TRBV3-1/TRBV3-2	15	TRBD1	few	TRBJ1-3	TGTGCCAGCAGCCAAGCAGGGACAGGAGGAAACACCATATATTTT	CASSQAGTGGNTIYF